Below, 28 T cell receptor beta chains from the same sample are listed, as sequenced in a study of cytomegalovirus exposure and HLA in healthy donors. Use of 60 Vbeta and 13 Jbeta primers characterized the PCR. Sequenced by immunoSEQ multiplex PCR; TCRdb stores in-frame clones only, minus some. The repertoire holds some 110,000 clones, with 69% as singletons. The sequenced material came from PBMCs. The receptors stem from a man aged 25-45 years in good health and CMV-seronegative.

In nucleotides, the CDR3 is TGTGCCAGCAGCCGGGGGGGAGGGATCTTATCGGGCACTGAAGCTTTCTTT. This gives the protein CASSRGGGILSGTEAFF. The gene calls are TRBV7-2 and TRBJ1-1; D is possibly TRBD1 (5 bases). The germline V gene encodes CDR1 SGHTA and CDR2 FQGNSA. Trimming stripped 5 bases from V and 4 bases from J, with 23 bases between. The CDR3 runs to 17 residues.

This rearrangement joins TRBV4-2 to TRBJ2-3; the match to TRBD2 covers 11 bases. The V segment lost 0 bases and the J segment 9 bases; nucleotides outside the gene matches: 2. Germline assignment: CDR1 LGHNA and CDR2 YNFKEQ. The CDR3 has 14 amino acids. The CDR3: CASSQEVAGGTQYF. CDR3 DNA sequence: TGTGCCAGCAGCCAAGAGGTAGCGGGAGGGACGCAGTATTTT.

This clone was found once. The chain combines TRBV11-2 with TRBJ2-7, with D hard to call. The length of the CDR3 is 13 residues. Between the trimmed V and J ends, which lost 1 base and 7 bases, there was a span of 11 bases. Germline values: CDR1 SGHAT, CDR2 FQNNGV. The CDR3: CASSLARSREQYF. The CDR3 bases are TGTGCCAGCAGCTTAGCCCGGAGCCGGGAGCAGTACTTC.

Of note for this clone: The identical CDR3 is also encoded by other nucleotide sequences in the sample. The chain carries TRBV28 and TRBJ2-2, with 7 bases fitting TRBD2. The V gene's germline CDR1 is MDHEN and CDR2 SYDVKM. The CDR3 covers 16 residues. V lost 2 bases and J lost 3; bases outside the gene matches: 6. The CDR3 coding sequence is TGTGCCAGCAGTTTAGCGGGAGCCTCGGACACCGGGGAGCTGTTTTTT. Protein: CASSLAGASDTGELFF.

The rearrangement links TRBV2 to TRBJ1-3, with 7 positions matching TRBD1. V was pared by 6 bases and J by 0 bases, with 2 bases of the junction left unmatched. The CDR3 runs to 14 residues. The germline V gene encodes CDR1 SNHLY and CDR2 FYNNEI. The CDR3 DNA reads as TGTGCCAGCAGGGGACAGCTCTCTGGAAACACCATATATTTT. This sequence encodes CASRGQLSGNTIYF.

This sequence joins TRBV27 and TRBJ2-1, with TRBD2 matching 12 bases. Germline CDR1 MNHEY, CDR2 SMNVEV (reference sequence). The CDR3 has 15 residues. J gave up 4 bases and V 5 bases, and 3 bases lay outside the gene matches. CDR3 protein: CASSILAGGYNEQFF. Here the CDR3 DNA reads TGTGCCAGCAGTATACTAGCGGGAGGATACAATGAGCAGTTCTTC.

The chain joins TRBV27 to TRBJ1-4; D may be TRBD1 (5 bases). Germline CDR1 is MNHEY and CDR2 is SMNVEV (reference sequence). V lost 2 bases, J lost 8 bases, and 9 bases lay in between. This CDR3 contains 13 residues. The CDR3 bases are TGTGCCAGCAGTTTAAGATCAGGGGAAAAACTGTTTTTT. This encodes CASSLRSGEKLFF. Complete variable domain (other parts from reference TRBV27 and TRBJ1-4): EAQVTQNPRYLITVTGKKLTVTCSQNMNHEYMSWYRQDPGLGLRQIYYSMNVEVTDKGDVPEGYKVSRKEKRNFPLILESPSPNQTSLYFCASSLRSGEKLFFGSGTQLSVL.

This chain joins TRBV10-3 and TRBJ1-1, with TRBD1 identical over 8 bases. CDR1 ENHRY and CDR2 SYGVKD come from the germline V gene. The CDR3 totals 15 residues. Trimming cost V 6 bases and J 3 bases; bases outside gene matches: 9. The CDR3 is CAIRDQDRVDTEAFF. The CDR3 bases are TGTGCCATCAGGGACCAGGACAGGGTTGACACTGAAGCTTTCTTT.

The CDR3 protein is CASSPTGQGVYNEQFF. CDR3 coding DNA: TGCGCCAGCAGCCCTACGGGACAGGGAGTCTATAATGAGCAGTTCTTC. This chain uses TRBV5-1 with TRBJ2-1, with 9 nucleotides matching TRBD1. The CDR3 consists of 16 residues. Germline CDR1 and CDR2: SGHRS and YFSETQ. V lost 4 bases and J lost 7; bases outside the gene matches: 12.

CDR3 DNA sequence: TGTGCCTGGAACAGGGGGACAGGGGGCTACAATGAGCAGTTCTTC. This encodes CAWNRGTGGYNEQFF. The chain recombines TRBV30 with TRBJ2-1; 11 bases align to TRBD1. This CDR3 comprises 15 residues. The germline V gene encodes CDR1 GTSNPN and CDR2 SVGIG (reference sequence). Trimming took 4 bases from V and 3 from J; bases not matched to a gene: 5.

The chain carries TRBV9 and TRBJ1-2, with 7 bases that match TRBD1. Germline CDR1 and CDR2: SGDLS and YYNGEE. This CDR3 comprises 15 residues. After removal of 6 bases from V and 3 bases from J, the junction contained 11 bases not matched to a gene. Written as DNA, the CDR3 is TGTGCCAGCACCCAAGGACGGGACAGAGACTATGGCTACACCTTC. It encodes CASTQGRDRDYGYTF.

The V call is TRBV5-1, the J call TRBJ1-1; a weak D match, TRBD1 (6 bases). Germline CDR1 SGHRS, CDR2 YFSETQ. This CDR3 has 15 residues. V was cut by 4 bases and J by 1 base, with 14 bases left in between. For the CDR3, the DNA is TGCGCCAGCAGCCCCTTTACAGGGAGGAACACTGAAGCTTTCTTT. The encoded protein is CASSPFTGRNTEAFF. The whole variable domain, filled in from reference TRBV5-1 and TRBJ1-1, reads KAGVTQTPRYLIKTRGQQVTLSCSPISGHRSVSWYQQTPGQGLQFLFEYFSETQRNKGNFPGRFSGRQFSNSRSEMNVSTLELGDSALYLCASSPFTGRNTEAFFGQGTRLTVV.

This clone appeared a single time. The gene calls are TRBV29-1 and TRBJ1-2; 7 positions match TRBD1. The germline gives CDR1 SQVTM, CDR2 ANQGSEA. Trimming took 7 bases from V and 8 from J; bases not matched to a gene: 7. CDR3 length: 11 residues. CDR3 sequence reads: CSAGTVVGYTF. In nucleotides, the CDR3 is TGCAGCGCGGGGACAGTCGTCGGCTACACCTTC.

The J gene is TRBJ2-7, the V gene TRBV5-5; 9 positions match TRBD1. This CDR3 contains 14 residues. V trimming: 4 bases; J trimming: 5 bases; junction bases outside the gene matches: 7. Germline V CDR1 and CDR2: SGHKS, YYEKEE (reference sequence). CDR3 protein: CASSVGQGINEQYF. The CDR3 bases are TGTGCCAGCAGCGTGGGACAGGGTATCAACGAGCAGTACTTC.

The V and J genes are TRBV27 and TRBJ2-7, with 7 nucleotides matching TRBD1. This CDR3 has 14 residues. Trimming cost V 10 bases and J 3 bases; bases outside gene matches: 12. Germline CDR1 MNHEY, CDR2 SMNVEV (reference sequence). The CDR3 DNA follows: TGTGCCACCTCCAATCGACAGGGTATCTACGAGCAGTACTTC. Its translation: CATSNRQGIYEQYF.

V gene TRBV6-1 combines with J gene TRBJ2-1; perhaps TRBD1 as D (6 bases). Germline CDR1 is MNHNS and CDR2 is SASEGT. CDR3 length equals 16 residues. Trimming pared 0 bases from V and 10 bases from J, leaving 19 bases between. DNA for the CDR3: TGTGCCAGCAGTGAAGCGCTTCTCGGGGCTCAGGGGGAGCAGTTCTTC. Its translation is CASSEALLGAQGEQFF.

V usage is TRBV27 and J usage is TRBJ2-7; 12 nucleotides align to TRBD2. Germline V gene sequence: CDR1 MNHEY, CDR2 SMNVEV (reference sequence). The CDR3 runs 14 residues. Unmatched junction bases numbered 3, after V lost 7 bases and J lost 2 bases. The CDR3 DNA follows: TGTGCCAGCAAGCTAGCGGGAGGGGCCTACGAGCAGTACTTC. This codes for CASKLAGGAYEQYF.

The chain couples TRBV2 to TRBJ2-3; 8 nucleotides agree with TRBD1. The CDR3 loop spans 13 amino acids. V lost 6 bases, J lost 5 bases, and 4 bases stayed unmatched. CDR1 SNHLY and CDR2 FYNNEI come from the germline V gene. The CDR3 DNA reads TGTGCCAGCAGACCCGACAGGGGAGATACGCAGTATTTT. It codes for CASRPDRGDTQYF.

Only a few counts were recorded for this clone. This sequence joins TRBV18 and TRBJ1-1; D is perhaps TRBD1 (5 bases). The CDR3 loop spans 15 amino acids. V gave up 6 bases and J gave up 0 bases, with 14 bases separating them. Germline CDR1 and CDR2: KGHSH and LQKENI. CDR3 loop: CASSSDSLLNTEAFF. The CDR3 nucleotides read TGTGCCAGCTCTTCCGACAGCCTATTGAACACTGAAGCTTTCTTT.

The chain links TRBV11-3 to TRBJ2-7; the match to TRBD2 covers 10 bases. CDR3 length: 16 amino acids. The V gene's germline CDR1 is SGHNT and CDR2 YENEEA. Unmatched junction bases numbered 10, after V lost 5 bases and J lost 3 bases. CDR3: CASSPRASGSLYEQYF. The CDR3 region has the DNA TGTGCCAGCAGCCCCCGAGCTAGCGGGAGCCTCTACGAGCAGTACTTC. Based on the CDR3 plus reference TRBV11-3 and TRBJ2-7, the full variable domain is EAGVVQSPRYKIIEKKQPVAFWCNPISGHNTLYWYLQNLGQGPELLIRYENEEAVDDSQLPKDRFSAERLKGVDSTLKIQPAELGDSAVYLCASSPRASGSLYEQYFGPGTRLTVT.

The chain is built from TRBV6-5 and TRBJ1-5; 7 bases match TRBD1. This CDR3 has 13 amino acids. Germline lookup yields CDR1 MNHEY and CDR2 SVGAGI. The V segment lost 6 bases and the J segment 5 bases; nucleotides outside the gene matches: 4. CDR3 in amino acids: CASSRDRYQPQHF. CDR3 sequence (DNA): TGTGCCAGCAGCCGGGACAGATATCAGCCCCAGCATTTT.

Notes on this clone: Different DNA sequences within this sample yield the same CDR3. CDR3 loop: CASSSGSTDTQYF. The CDR3 nucleotides read TGTGCCAGCAGCTCGGGATCCACAGATACGCAGTATTTT. The V call is TRBV7-3, the J call TRBJ2-3; a possible D gene is TRBD2 (5 bases). Germline CDR1 SGHTA, CDR2 FQGTGA. This CDR3 has 13 residues. The germline V and J ends were trimmed by 4 bases and 2 bases, with 7 bases remaining between them.

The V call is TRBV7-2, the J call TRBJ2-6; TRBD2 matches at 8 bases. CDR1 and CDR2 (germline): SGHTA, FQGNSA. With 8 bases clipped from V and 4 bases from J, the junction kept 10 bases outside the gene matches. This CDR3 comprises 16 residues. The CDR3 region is CASGNGGARGANVLTF. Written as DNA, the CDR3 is TGTGCCAGCGGCAACGGGGGGGCGCGGGGGGCCAACGTCCTGACTTTC.

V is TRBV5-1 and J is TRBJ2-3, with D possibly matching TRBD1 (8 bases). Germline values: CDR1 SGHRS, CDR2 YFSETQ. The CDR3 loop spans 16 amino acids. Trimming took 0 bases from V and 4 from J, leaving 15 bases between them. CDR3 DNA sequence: TGCGCCAGCAGCTTGGTAGGACAGGGAGGGGCAGATACGCAGTATTTT. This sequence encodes CASSLVGQGGADTQYF.

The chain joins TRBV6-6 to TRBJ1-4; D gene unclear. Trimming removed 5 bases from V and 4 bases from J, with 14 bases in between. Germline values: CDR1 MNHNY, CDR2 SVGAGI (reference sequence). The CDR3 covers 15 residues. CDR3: CASSPAGGSNEKLFF. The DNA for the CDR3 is TGTGCCAGCAGTCCCGCGGGAGGGAGTAATGAAAAACTGTTTTTT.

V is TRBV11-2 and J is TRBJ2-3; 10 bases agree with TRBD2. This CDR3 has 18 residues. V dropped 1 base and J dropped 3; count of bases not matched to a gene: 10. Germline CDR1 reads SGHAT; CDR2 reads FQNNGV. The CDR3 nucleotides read TGTGCCAGCAGCTTAGTTTTGGGGAGCGGGAGGGGGACAGATACGCAGTATTTT. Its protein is CASSLVLGSGRGTDTQYF.

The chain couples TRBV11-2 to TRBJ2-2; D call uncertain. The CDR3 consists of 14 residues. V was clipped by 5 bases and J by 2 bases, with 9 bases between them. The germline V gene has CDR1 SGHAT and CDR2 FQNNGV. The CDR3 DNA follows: TGTGCCAGCAGCCCGATACTTAACACCGGGGAGCTGTTTTTT. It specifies CASSPILNTGELFF.

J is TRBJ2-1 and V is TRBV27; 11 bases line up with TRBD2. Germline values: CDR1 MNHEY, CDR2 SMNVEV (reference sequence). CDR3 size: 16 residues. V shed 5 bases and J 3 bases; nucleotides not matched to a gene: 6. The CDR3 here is CASSTLSGGGYNEQFF. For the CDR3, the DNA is TGTGCCAGCAGTACCCTTAGCGGGGGGGGCTACAATGAGCAGTTCTTC.